The source of this T cell receptor beta chain is a study of blood T cell repertoires in COVID-19. Study-wide background: Collection of acute and convalescent COVID-19 samples took place in the United States, Italy and Spain.

Study processing details: By means of reference gene primer amplification, nucleated cell counts were estimated. Data came from immunoSEQ multiplex PCR; TCRdb stores just in-frame clones and leaves some out. V, J and clone size are those of that table, while D and trimming were read from the DNA. The sample carries around 78,000 clones, approximately 84% recorded once. The CDR3 length is 17 residues. V gave up 1 base and J gave up 3 bases; unmatched junction bases: 8. CDR1 and CDR2 (germline): MNHGY, SVAAGI. The rearrangement links TRBV6-9 to TRBJ1-3; 8 bases are a match to TRBD1. The sample taken for sequencing was peripheral blood. This sequence was found in a man in his sixties or seventies with active or convalescent COVID-19. This CDR3 reads CASSYWLDREGGNTIYF. As DNA, the CDR3 is TGTGCCAGCAGTTATTGGTTGGACAGGGAAGGTGGAAACACCATATATTTT.